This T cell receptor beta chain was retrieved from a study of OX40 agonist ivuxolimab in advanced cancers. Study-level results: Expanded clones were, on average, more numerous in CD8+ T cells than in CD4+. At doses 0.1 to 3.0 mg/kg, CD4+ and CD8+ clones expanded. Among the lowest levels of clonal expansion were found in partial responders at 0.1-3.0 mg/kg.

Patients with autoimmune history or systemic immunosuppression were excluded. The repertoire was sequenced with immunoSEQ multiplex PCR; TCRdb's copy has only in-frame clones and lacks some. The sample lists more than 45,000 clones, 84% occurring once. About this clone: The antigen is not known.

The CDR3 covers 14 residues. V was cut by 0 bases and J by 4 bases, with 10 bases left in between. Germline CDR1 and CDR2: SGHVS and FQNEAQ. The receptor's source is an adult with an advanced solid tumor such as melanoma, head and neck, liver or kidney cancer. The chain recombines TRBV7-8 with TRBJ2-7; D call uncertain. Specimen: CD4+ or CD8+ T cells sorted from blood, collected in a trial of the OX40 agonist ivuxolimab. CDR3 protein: CASSLAGRSYEQYF. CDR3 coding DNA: TGTGCCAGCAGCTTAGCAGGCAGGTCGTACGAGCAGTACTTC.